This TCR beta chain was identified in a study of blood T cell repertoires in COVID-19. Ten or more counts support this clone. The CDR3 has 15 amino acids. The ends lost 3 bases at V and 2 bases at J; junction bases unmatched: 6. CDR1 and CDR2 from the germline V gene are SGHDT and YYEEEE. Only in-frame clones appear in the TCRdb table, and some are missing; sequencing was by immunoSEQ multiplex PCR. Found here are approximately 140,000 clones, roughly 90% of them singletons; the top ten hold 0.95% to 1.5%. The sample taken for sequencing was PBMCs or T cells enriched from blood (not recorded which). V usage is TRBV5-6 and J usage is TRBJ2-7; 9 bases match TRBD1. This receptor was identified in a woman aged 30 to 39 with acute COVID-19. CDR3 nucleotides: TGTGCCAGCAGCTACCGAGGGACAGGGCCCTACGAGCAGTACTTC. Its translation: CASSYRGTGPYEQYF.